This T cell receptor beta chain originates from a study of blood T cell repertoires in COVID-19. Study processing details: Reference gene primer amplification yielded estimated nucleated cell counts. Sequencing used immunoSEQ multiplex PCR; TCRdb keeps in-frame clones, though not all of them. The V and J calls and clone size are taken from that table; D and trimming were inferred from the DNA. This sample has 150,000 to 250,000 clones, with around 75% found just once. This CDR3 is built from 11 residues. CDR1 is SNHLY and CDR2 is FYNNEI in the germline V gene. The ends were cut back, 6 bases at V and 12 bases at J, with 12 bases in the middle.

The sequence derives from a woman aged 40 to 50 with COVID-19, enrolled during active disease. Sequencing was carried out using peripheral blood. The chain carries TRBV2 and TRBJ1-5; a weak D match, TRBD1 (6 bases). CDR3 sequence (DNA): TGTGCCAGCAGGTTAACGGGACACCAGCATTTT. Residues: CASRLTGHQHF.